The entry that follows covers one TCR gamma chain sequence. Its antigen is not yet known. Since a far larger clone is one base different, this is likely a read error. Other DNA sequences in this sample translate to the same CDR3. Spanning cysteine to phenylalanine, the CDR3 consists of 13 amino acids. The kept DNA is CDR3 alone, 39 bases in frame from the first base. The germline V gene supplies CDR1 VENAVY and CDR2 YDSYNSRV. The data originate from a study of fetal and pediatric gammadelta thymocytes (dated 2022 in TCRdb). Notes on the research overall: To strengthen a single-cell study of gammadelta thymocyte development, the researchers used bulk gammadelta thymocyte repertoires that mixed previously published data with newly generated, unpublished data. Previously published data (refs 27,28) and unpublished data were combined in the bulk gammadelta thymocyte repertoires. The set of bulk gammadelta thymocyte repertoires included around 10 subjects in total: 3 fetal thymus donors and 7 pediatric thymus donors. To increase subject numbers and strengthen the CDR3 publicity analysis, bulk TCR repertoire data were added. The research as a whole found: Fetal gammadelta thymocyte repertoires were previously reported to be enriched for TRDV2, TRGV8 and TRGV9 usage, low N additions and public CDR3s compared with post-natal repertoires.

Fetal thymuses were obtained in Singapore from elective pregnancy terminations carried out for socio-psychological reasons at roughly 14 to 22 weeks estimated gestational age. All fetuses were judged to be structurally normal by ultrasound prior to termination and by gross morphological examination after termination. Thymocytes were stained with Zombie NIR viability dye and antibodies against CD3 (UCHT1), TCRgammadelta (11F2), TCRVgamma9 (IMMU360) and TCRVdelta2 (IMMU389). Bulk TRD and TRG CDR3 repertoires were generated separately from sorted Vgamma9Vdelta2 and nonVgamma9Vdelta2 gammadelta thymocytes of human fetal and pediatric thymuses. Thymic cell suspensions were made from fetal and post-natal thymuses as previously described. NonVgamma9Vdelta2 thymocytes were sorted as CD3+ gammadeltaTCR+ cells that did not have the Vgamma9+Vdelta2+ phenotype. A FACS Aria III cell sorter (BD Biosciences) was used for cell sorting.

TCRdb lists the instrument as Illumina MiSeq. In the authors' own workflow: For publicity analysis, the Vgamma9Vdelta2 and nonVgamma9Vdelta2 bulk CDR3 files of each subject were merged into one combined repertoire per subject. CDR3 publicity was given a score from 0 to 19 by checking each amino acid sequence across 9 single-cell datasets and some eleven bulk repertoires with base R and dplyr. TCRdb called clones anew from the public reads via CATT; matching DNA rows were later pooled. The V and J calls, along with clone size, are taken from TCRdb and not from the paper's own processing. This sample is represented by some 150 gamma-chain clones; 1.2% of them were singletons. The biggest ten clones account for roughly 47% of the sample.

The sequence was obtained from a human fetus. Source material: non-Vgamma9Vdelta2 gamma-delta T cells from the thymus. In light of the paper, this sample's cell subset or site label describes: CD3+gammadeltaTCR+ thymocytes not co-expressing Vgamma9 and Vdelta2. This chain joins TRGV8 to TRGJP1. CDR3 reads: CATWDTTGWFKIF. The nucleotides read TGTGCCACCTGGGATACCACTGGCTGGTTCAAGATATTT.